The rows below give T cell receptor beta chains drawn from one sample of a study of blood T cells in healthy people across ages. In TCRdb, the 5' RACE reads were re-called with MiXCR into one record per CDR3 protein. The sample includes more than 900,000 distinct CDR3 sequences, 25% to 35% of them seen just once. In addition, the sample was reused for a study of T cells of mothers and their children.

The sequenced material came from blood. These receptors all come from a woman in her thirties or forties in good health. Both conserved end residues are part of each CDR3. D genes are given only for firm matches. Clone size, where shown, is once, few, many, or a class for clones that have expanded.

len: 16
abundance: few
j_gene: TRBJ2-5
d_gene: NA
v_gene: TRBV5-6
CDR3nt: TGTGCCAGCAGCTTGGCCGGGGGTGGAAAAAGAGAGACCCAGTACTTC
CDR3aa: CASSLAGGGKRETQYF

len: 16
abundance: few
j_gene: TRBJ1-5
d_gene: NA
v_gene: TRBV20-1
CDR3nt: TGCAGTGCTCGTAGAGCGTTAGGGGGGAGCAATCAGCCCCAGCATTTT
CDR3aa: CSARRALGGSNQPQHF

len: 12
abundance: many
j_gene: TRBJ2-3
d_gene: NA
v_gene: TRBV15
CDR3nt: TGTGCCACCAGCAGAGCCGAGGGTTTGCAGTATTTT
CDR3aa: CATSRAEGLQYF

len: 17
abundance: NA
j_gene: TRBJ2-6
d_gene: NA
v_gene: TRBV15
CDR3nt: TGTGCCACCAGCACAGGGAATTACGTCTCTGGGGCCAACGTCCTGACTTTC
CDR3aa: CATSTGNYVSGANVLTF

len: 14
abundance: few
j_gene: TRBJ1-2
d_gene: NA
v_gene: TRBV20-1
CDR3nt: TGCAGTGCTAGAGAAAGCGGGGTCAACTATGGCTACACCTTC
CDR3aa: CSARESGVNYGYTF

len: 15
abundance: NA
j_gene: TRBJ2-4
d_gene: TRBD1
v_gene: TRBV7-2
CDR3nt: TGTGCCAGCAGCCTTTGGACAGGGGACCCTCGAGAGCAGTACTTC
CDR3aa: CASSLWTGDPREQYF

len: 19
abundance: many
j_gene: TRBJ2-1
d_gene: TRBD2
v_gene: TRBV12-3/TRBV12-4
CDR3nt: TGTGCCAGCAGTTTTAGGACGGGACTAGCGGGGCCCTCCGGCAATGAGCAGTTCTTC
CDR3aa: CASSFRTGLAGPSGNEQFF

len: 15
abundance: once
j_gene: TRBJ2-7
d_gene: NA
v_gene: TRBV5-5
CDR3nt: TGTGCCAGCAGCCAGAGGGACCGAGAACCGCGGGAGCAGTACTTC
CDR3aa: CASSQRDREPREQYF

len: 15
abundance: many
j_gene: TRBJ2-7
d_gene: NA
v_gene: TRBV2
CDR3nt: TGTGCCAGCATATTGGAAAGGGTGCGATCCTACGAGCAGTACTTC
CDR3aa: CASILERVRSYEQYF

len: 14
abundance: few
j_gene: TRBJ1-5
d_gene: NA
v_gene: TRBV6-5
CDR3nt: TGTGCCAGCAGGGCTCTGGATAGCAATCAGCCCCAGCATTTT
CDR3aa: CASRALDSNQPQHF

len: 15
abundance: few
j_gene: TRBJ2-3
d_gene: NA
v_gene: TRBV5-1
CDR3nt: TGCGCCAGCAGCTTTTACAGGTCTAGCACAGATACGCAGTATTTT
CDR3aa: CASSFYRSSTDTQYF

len: 15
abundance: NA
j_gene: TRBJ1-1
d_gene: NA
v_gene: TRBV9
CDR3nt: TGTGCCAGCAGCGTAGGGATCACAGGGCTAAACCAGGCTTTCTTT
CDR3aa: CASSVGITGLNQAFF

len: 13
abundance: NA
j_gene: TRBJ1-1
d_gene: NA
v_gene: TRBV7-9
CDR3nt: TGTGCCAGCAGCTCGCACCAGAACACTGAAGCTTTCTTT
CDR3aa: CASSSHQNTEAFF

len: 14
abundance: many
j_gene: TRBJ2-7
d_gene: NA
v_gene: TRBV13
CDR3nt: TGTGCCAGCAGCTTAGAAGGGGAGGCCTCCGAGCAGTACTTC
CDR3aa: CASSLEGEASEQYF

len: 15
abundance: many
j_gene: TRBJ2-7
d_gene: TRBD1
v_gene: TRBV6-5
CDR3nt: TGTGCCAGCAGTTACGGGGGACAGGGGACTTACGAGCAGTACTTC
CDR3aa: CASSYGGQGTYEQYF

len: 16
abundance: once
j_gene: TRBJ1-2
d_gene: NA
v_gene: TRBV20-1
CDR3nt: TGCAGTGCCATTTTCTGGGTCCAGGGTCAGGACTATGGCCACACCTTC
CDR3aa: CSAIFWVQGQDYGHTF

len: 14
abundance: many
j_gene: TRBJ1-1
d_gene: TRBD1
v_gene: TRBV2
CDR3nt: TGTGCCAGCAGTCGGACAGGGCAGAACACTGAAGCTTTCTTT
CDR3aa: CASSRTGQNTEAFF

len: 13
abundance: NA
j_gene: TRBJ2-7
d_gene: TRBD1
v_gene: TRBV27
CDR3nt: TGTGCCAGCACGGGACAGGGGTCCCACGAGCAGTACTTC
CDR3aa: CASTGQGSHEQYF

len: 13
abundance: NA
j_gene: TRBJ1-2
d_gene: TRBD1
v_gene: TRBV7-2
CDR3nt: TGTGCCAGCAGACCGACAGGGGGGGGAGGCTACACCTTC
CDR3aa: CASRPTGGGGYTF

len: 18
abundance: few
j_gene: TRBJ1-6
d_gene: NA
v_gene: TRBV24-1
CDR3nt: TGTGCCACCAGTGATCCGCCTGGCGGGAGCTCCTATAATTCACCCCTCCACTTT
CDR3aa: CATSDPPGGSSYNSPLHF

len: 16
abundance: NA
j_gene: TRBJ1-2
d_gene: NA
v_gene: TRBV25-1
CDR3nt: TGTGCCAGCAGTGAATTCGGGGCCAGAGCTAACTATGGCTACACCTTC
CDR3aa: CASSEFGARANYGYTF

len: 12
abundance: many
j_gene: TRBJ1-1
d_gene: NA
v_gene: TRBV11-2
CDR3nt: TGTGCCAGCAGCTCCAACCGCCTGGGAGCTTTCTTT
CDR3aa: CASSSNRLGAFF

len: 14
abundance: many
j_gene: TRBJ2-7
d_gene: TRBD1
v_gene: TRBV6-5
CDR3nt: TGTGCCAGCAGTCCTAGGGGGCGTTCCTACGAGCAGTACTTC
CDR3aa: CASSPRGRSYEQYF

len: 13
abundance: few
j_gene: TRBJ1-6
d_gene: NA
v_gene: TRBV27
CDR3nt: TGTGCCACCCGAGGGAACCATAATTCACCCCTCCACTTT
CDR3aa: CATRGNHNSPLHF

len: 14
abundance: NA
j_gene: TRBJ1-5
d_gene: NA
v_gene: TRBV19
CDR3nt: TGTGCCACCGGCGACCCTGGCAGGACGCAGCCCCAGCATTTT
CDR3aa: CATGDPGRTQPQHF

len: 15
abundance: NA
j_gene: TRBJ2-7
d_gene: TRBD1
v_gene: TRBV15
CDR3nt: TGTGCCACCAGCACGTCCGGGACAGGGGAGAACGAGCAGTACTTC
CDR3aa: CATSTSGTGENEQYF

len: 12
abundance: NA
j_gene: TRBJ1-1
d_gene: NA
v_gene: TRBV29-1
CDR3nt: TGCAGCGTTGAAGATCAGGACACTGAAGCTTTCTTT
CDR3aa: CSVEDQDTEAFF

len: 12
abundance: few
j_gene: TRBJ1-1
d_gene: TRBD1
v_gene: TRBV20-1
CDR3nt: TGCAGTGCCCGCGACAGGGGCCCTGAAGCTTTCTTT
CDR3aa: CSARDRGPEAFF

len: 13
abundance: many
j_gene: TRBJ1-1
d_gene: NA
v_gene: TRBV7-9
CDR3nt: TGTGCCAGCAGCTTAGACCAGAACACTGAAGCTTTCTTT
CDR3aa: CASSLDQNTEAFF

len: 17
abundance: NA
j_gene: TRBJ2-4
d_gene: TRBD2
v_gene: TRBV27
CDR3nt: TGTGCCAGCAGTTCTGGACTAGCGGGGGGGCCCAAAAACATTCAGTACTTC
CDR3aa: CASSSGLAGGPKNIQYF

len: 16
abundance: few
j_gene: TRBJ1-1
d_gene: TRBD1
v_gene: TRBV9
CDR3nt: TGTGCCAGCAGCGATGGGGCAGGGGGCGCGAGCACTGAAGCTTTCTTT
CDR3aa: CASSDGAGGASTEAFF

len: 14
abundance: NA
j_gene: TRBJ1-1
d_gene: TRBD1
v_gene: TRBV6-2/TRBV6-3
CDR3nt: TGTGCCAGCAGCTATGGACAGGGGGACACTGAAGCTTTCTTT
CDR3aa: CASSYGQGDTEAFF

len: 15
abundance: NA
j_gene: TRBJ2-1
d_gene: TRBD1
v_gene: TRBV27
CDR3nt: TGTGCCAGCAGCCTCGGGACAGGGCCAAACAATGAGCAGTTCTTC
CDR3aa: CASSLGTGPNNEQFF

len: 15
abundance: NA
j_gene: TRBJ2-7
d_gene: NA
v_gene: TRBV3-1
CDR3nt: TGTGCCAGCAGCCAAGAGTACAACAGGCTCTACGAGCAGTACTTC
CDR3aa: CASSQEYNRLYEQYF

len: 14
abundance: NA
j_gene: TRBJ2-4
d_gene: NA
v_gene: TRBV9
CDR3nt: TGTGCCAGCAGCGCCCTTCCCCCTAGCCATGAGCAGTACTTC
CDR3aa: CASSALPPSHEQYF

len: 15
abundance: few
j_gene: TRBJ2-5
d_gene: TRBD2
v_gene: TRBV20-1
CDR3nt: TGCAGTGCTAAAGACTGGTCTAGCGGACAAGAGACCCAGTACTTC
CDR3aa: CSAKDWSSGQETQYF

len: 14
abundance: few
j_gene: TRBJ2-5
d_gene: NA
v_gene: TRBV7-2
CDR3nt: TGTGCCAGCAGGGTCAGGACGGCGGAAGAGACCCAGTACTTC
CDR3aa: CASRVRTAEETQYF

len: 11
abundance: NA
j_gene: TRBJ2-5
d_gene: NA
v_gene: TRBV7-9
CDR3nt: TGTGCCAGCGCCGAGGGGGAGACCCAGTACTTC
CDR3aa: CASAEGETQYF

len: 15
abundance: many
j_gene: TRBJ2-7
d_gene: NA
v_gene: TRBV9
CDR3nt: TGTGCCAGCAGCGTAGATCTCGACACCTCCTACGAGCAGTACTTC
CDR3aa: CASSVDLDTSYEQYF

len: 14
abundance: NA
j_gene: TRBJ1-6
d_gene: NA
v_gene: TRBV19
CDR3nt: TGTGCCAGTAGTATTATCACCAATAATTCACCCCTCCACTTT
CDR3aa: CASSIITNNSPLHF

len: 10
abundance: NA
j_gene: TRBJ2-7
d_gene: NA
v_gene: TRBV28
CDR3nt: TGTGCCAGCCTAGGGTACGAGCAGTACTTC
CDR3aa: CASLGYEQYF

len: 13
abundance: NA
j_gene: TRBJ2-7
d_gene: NA
v_gene: TRBV11-2
CDR3nt: TGTGCCAGCAGCTTAGGGTCCCCGGGCGAGCAGTACTTC
CDR3aa: CASSLGSPGEQYF

len: 17
abundance: many
j_gene: TRBJ2-7
d_gene: NA
v_gene: TRBV4-1
CDR3nt: TGCGCCAGCAGCCAAGATTTACGCCCGACAGTGTTCTACGAGCAGTACTTC
CDR3aa: CASSQDLRPTVFYEQYF

len: 14
abundance: NA
j_gene: TRBJ2-7
d_gene: NA
v_gene: TRBV28
CDR3nt: TGTGCCAGCAGTCCCTCCTTCGCCCGGATAGAGCAGTACTTC
CDR3aa: CASSPSFARIEQYF

len: 15
abundance: NA
j_gene: TRBJ2-5
d_gene: NA
v_gene: TRBV5-1
CDR3nt: TGCGCCAGCAGCTTTAGTGACAGATTACGGGAGACCCAGTACTTC
CDR3aa: CASSFSDRLRETQYF

len: 15
abundance: few
j_gene: TRBJ1-1
d_gene: NA
v_gene: TRBV9
CDR3nt: TGTGCCAGCAGCTCACGAACAGGGTTTGGTACTGAAGCTTTCTTT
CDR3aa: CASSSRTGFGTEAFF